The entry below gives a single T cell receptor (beta chain) sequence along with its context. Its cognate antigen is unknown. The data belong to a study of cytomegalovirus exposure and HLA in healthy donors. Findings and limits, study-wide: Sequences of the TCR beta chain were said to predict the HLA-A and HLA-B alleles of most subjects accurately. Earlier findings revealed that most TCR beta V segments proved productive either about 90% or about 30% of the time. Sequence variants that were highly shared formed a cluster that was likely a sequencing artifact. Indistinguishability led to the exclusion of some V segments, TRBV6-2 and TRBV6-3 included.

The trim removed 9 bases at V and 1 base at J, leaving 10 bases unmatched. This CDR3 comprises 16 residues. Germline CDR1 reads MGHDK; CDR2 reads SYGVNS. This PCR relied on a set of 60 Vbeta primers and 13 Jbeta primers. The data were produced by immunoSEQ multiplex PCR, yet TCRdb's version contains in-frame clones alone and is incomplete. The ten top clones account for over 0.55%, within a sample of roughly 27,000 clones. Sequencing was done on a sample of PBMCs. The sequence came from a young man in good health and CMV-seronegative. The rearrangement uses TRBV25-1 and TRBJ2-1, with TRBD2 matching 9 bases. The CDR3 loop is CASSDVAGASYNEQFF. CDR3 DNA: TGTGCCAGTTCCGATGTAGCGGGGGCTTCCTACAATGAGCAGTTCTTC.